Following are 14 T cell receptor beta chains from one sample sequenced in a study of graft-versus-host responses after intestinal transplantation. Which antigens these TCRs recognize remains unknown. Data came from immunoSEQ multiplex PCR; TCRdb stores just in-frame clones and leaves some out. The sample shows tens of thousands of clones, about 80% of them seen only once. The material was unstimulated CD8+ T cells sorted from spleen or lymph node cells, obtained before intestinal transplant. The receptors here all came from a human donor who received an intestinal transplant.

V is TRBV9 and J is TRBJ2-2; TRBD2 aligns across 9 bases. This CDR3 is built from 14 residues. Germline-derived CDR1 and CDR2 are SGDLS and YYNGEE. V lost 6 bases to trimming and J lost 4 bases; unmatched junction nucleotides: 4. The CDR3 reads CASNLAGSTGELFF. The CDR3 coding sequence is TGTGCCAGCAACCTAGCGGGAAGCACCGGGGAGCTGTTTTTT. The full variable domain, in which reference TRBV9 and TRBJ2-2 provide the parts outside the CDR3, is DSGVTQTPKHLITATGQRVTLRCSPRSGDLSVYWYQQSLDQGLQFLIQYYNGEERAKGNILERFSAQQFPDLHSELNLSSLELGDSALYFCASNLAGSTGELFFGEGSRLTVL.

The count of this clone is one. This sequence joins TRBV15 and TRBJ1-4; D remains unclear. The germline V and J ends were trimmed by 6 bases and 7 bases, with 12 bases remaining between them. Germline CDR1 is LNHNV and CDR2 is YYDKDF (reference sequence). The CDR3 has 13 residues. The CDR3 loop reads CATSAQSGEKLFF. The DNA for the CDR3 is TGTGCCACCAGTGCACAGAGTGGTGAAAAACTGTTTTTT.

V gene TRBV5-1 combines with J gene TRBJ2-7, with D possibly being TRBD2 (5 bases). The CDR3 spans 13 residues. V dropped 3 bases and J dropped 4 bases, with 11 bases sitting between them. CDR1 and CDR2 (germline): SGHRS, YFSETQ. CDR3 residues: CASSYRTGYEQYF. DNA of the CDR3: TGCGCCAGCAGCTACCGGACGGGATACGAGCAGTACTTC.

J is TRBJ2-1 and V is TRBV9; D perhaps matches TRBD2 (5 bases). The CDR3 length is 15 residues. V was cut by 1 base and J by 4 bases, with 12 bases left in between. CDR1 is SGDLS, CDR2 YYNGEE, per germline. CDR3 region: CASSVRSERYNEQFF. The CDR3 DNA sequence: TGTGCCAGCAGCGTACGGAGCGAGCGGTACAATGAGCAGTTCTTC.

The chain employs TRBV2 and TRBJ1-1; 8 bases line up with TRBD1. The CDR3 extends over 14 amino acids. J gave up 3 bases and V 8 bases, and 8 bases lay outside the gene matches. From germline, CDR1 is SNHLY and CDR2 FYNNEI. DNA for the CDR3: TGTGCCAGCTGGCAACAGGGGGATTACACTGAAGCTTTCTTT. This gives the protein CASWQQGDYTEAFF. Looking up the rest from reference TRBV2 and TRBJ1-1 gives the full variable domain: EPEVTQTPSHQVTQMGQEVILRCVPISNHLYFYWYRQILGQKVEFLVSFYNNEISEKSEIFDDQFSVERPDGSNFTLKIRSTKLEDSAMYFCASWQQGDYTEAFFGQGTRLTVV.

This sequence joins TRBV2 and TRBJ1-1, with D possibly TRBD1 on 5 matching bases. CDR3 length: 13 amino acids. Germline V gene data show CDR1 as SNHLY and CDR2 as FYNNEI. Trimming cost V 6 bases and J 4 bases, with 12 bases left between them. The CDR3 reads CASSAGGTTEAFF. The CDR3 coding sequence is TGTGCCAGCAGCGCGGGAGGGACCACTGAAGCTTTCTTT.

This chain joins TRBV4-1 and TRBJ2-7; 8 positions agree with TRBD1. Trimming cost V 7 bases and J 7 bases; bases outside gene matches: 24. Germline lookup yields CDR1 MGHRA and CDR2 YSYEKL. The CDR3 is made up of 18 amino acids. For the CDR3, the DNA is TGCGCCAGCAATCGATACCCCCTCCCTGGACAGGGTTCTGAAGAGCAGTACTTC. Its translation is CASNRYPLPGQGSEEQYF.

The chain couples TRBV7-9 to TRBJ2-2; TRBD1 might be the D (5 bases). CDR1 and CDR2 (germline): SEHNR, FQNEAQ (reference sequence). The V end was cut by 1 base, the J end by 6 bases, with 18 bases between. This CDR3 has 17 amino acids. The CDR3 DNA reads as TGTGCCAGCAGCTTAGTGAGCAGGGCCATTTCTCCCGGGGAGCTGTTTTTT. Translating it yields CASSLVSRAISPGELFF.

This clone was observed a single time. The gene calls are TRBV4-1 and TRBJ2-7; 7 nucleotides agree with TRBD1. V was clipped by 1 base and J by 3 bases; unmatched bases: 6. The CDR3 has 15 residues. Germline CDR1 is MGHRA and CDR2 is YSYEKL. The CDR3 DNA reads TGCGCCAGCAGCCAAGTTACAGGGGATTTCTACGAGCAGTACTTC. Protein: CASSQVTGDFYEQYF.

In regard to this clone: Other nucleotide sequences in the sample specify the same CDR3. The chain employs TRBV4-3 and TRBJ1-6; TRBD1 agrees at 8 bases. The V and J ends lost 1 base and 9 bases, in that order; junction bases with no gene match: 2. Per germline, CDR1 LGHNA and CDR2 YSLEER. The CDR3 covers 14 residues. This chain's CDR3 is CASSQAGGGSPLHF. The CDR3 nucleotides read TGCGCCAGCAGCCAAGCAGGGGGCGGTTCACCCCTCCACTTT.

This clone was observed a single time. The chain employs TRBV6-1 and TRBJ2-2; no firm D call. Germline V gives CDR1 MNHNS, CDR2 SASEGT. Trimming shortened V by 3 bases and J by 4 bases, and 15 bases separated the two germline ends. The CDR3 extends over 16 amino acids. This CDR3 is CASSELPSGITGELFF. In DNA form, the CDR3 reads TGTGCCAGCAGTGAGTTACCGTCAGGTATCACCGGGGAGCTGTTTTTT.

The chain carries TRBV23-1 and TRBJ2-7, with 9 bases lining up with TRBD1. TRBV23-1 is an ORF for which the function is uncertain. There are 16 residues in the CDR3. V shed 3 bases, J shed 3 bases, and the junction held 9 bases outside the gene matches. The DNA for the CDR3 is TGCGCCAGCAGTCATTCGGGACAGGGTAACCGCTACGAGCAGTACTTC. This codes for CASSHSGQGNRYEQYF.

This clone was counted only a few times. The chain links TRBV5-6 to TRBJ2-7; TRBD1 might be the D (6 bases). The germline V and J ends were trimmed by 0 bases and 5 bases, with 9 bases remaining between them. Germline V gene sequence: CDR1 SGHDT, CDR2 YYEEEE. This CDR3 has 13 amino acids. The CDR3 region has the DNA TGTGCCAGCAGCTTGGACAGGGTAAACGAGCAGTACTTC. This sequence encodes CASSLDRVNEQYF.

This rearrangement joins TRBV27 to TRBJ2-3; 14 bases are a match to TRBD2. The CDR3 loop spans 15 amino acids. J gave up 2 bases and V 8 bases, and 3 bases lay outside the gene matches. The germline V gene has CDR1 MNHEY and CDR2 SMNVEV (reference sequence). The CDR3 loop is CASATSGRDTDTQYF. DNA of the CDR3: TGTGCCAGCGCGACTAGCGGGAGGGACACAGATACGCAGTATTTT.